These 18 T cell receptor beta chains originate from one sample sequenced in a study of blood T cell repertoires in COVID-19. The assay was immunoSEQ multiplex PCR, and TCRdb's table has in-frame clones only and misses some. The table lists approximately 100,000 clones, roughly 80% of them singletons. Input material: peripheral blood. All receptors come from a man between 70 and 80 years old with active or convalescent COVID-19.

The gene calls are TRBV24-1 and TRBJ1-1; D may be TRBD1 (5 bases). The CDR3 totals 15 residues. V lost 4 bases, J lost 3 bases, and 14 bases lay in between. CDR1 is KGHDR and CDR2 is SFDVKD in the germline V gene. CDR3: CATSDSRVGDTEAFF. DNA of the CDR3: TGTGCCACCAGTGACTCCAGGGTTGGGGACACTGAAGCTTTCTTT.

J is TRBJ1-5 and V is TRBV20-1; D is ambiguous. From germline, CDR1 is DFQATT and CDR2 SNEGSKA (reference sequence). CDR3 length: 12 residues. Between the trimmed V and J ends, which lost 3 bases and 8 bases, there was a span of 11 bases. CDR3 DNA: TGCAGTGCTAGTGACGGGGTTGAGCCCCAGCATTTT. This sequence encodes CSASDGVEPQHF.

The rearrangement uses TRBV19 and TRBJ1-5, with 11 nucleotides matching TRBD1. J lost 6 bases, V lost 7 bases, and 5 bases had no gene match. The germline V gene has CDR1 LNHDA and CDR2 SQIVND (reference sequence). This CDR3 comprises 14 residues. The DNA of the CDR3 is TGTGCCAGTACCTCGGACAGGGGGCTTCAGCCCCAGCATTTT. It translates to CASTSDRGLQPQHF.

The chain recombines TRBV30 with TRBJ1-6; D is undetermined. The V gene lost 0 bases and the J gene lost 10 bases, with 4 bases spanning the gap. Germline CDR1 is GTSNPN and CDR2 is SVGIG (reference sequence). The CDR3 sequence is 11 residues long. The CDR3 sequence: CAWSVRSPLHF. The DNA for the CDR3 is TGTGCCTGGAGTGTCAGGTCACCCCTCCACTTT.

The chain carries TRBV7-6 and TRBJ1-5; the match to TRBD1 covers 7 bases. V shed 0 bases, J shed 2 bases, and the junction held 1 base outside the gene matches. CDR1 SGHVS and CDR2 FNYEAQ come from the germline V gene. CDR3 size: 15 residues. The CDR3 here is CASSLATGGNQPQHF. In DNA, the CDR3 is TGTGCCAGCAGCTTAGCAACAGGGGGCAATCAGCCCCAGCATTTT.

The chain uses TRBV5-1 and TRBJ1-1; 9 bases align to TRBD1. The CDR3 contains 13 residues. V shed 4 bases and J 3 bases; nucleotides not matched to a gene: 1. Germline V gives CDR1 SGHRS, CDR2 YFSETQ. The CDR3 DNA reads as TGCGCCAGCAGCAGGACAGGGGACACTGAAGCTTTCTTT. Protein product: CASSRTGDTEAFF.

A single count supports this clone. The J gene is TRBJ2-3, the V gene TRBV5-1; 11 bases align to TRBD2. After removal of 0 bases from V and 4 bases from J, the junction contained 1 base not matched to a gene. CDR1 SGHRS and CDR2 YFSETQ come from the germline V gene. The CDR3 contains 15 residues. The CDR3 loop is CASSLVAGGPDTQYF. Here the CDR3 DNA reads TGCGCCAGCAGCTTGGTAGCGGGGGGGCCAGATACGCAGTATTTT.

The chain employs TRBV10-3 and TRBJ2-7, with 9 bases fitting TRBD1. Germline CDR1 and CDR2: ENHRY and SYGVKD. V was clipped by 6 bases and J by 2 bases; unmatched bases: 11. The CDR3 contains 16 residues. The CDR3 here is CAISTPGQGRTYEQYF. The CDR3 DNA follows: TGTGCCATCAGCACCCCCGGACAGGGGCGTACCTACGAGCAGTACTTC.

The chain joins TRBV19 to TRBJ1-1; 8 bases are a match to TRBD1. Trimming at V came to 5 bases and at J to 8 bases, leaving 7 bases not matched to a gene. CDR1 is LNHDA, CDR2 SQIVND, per germline (reference sequence). This CDR3 contains 13 residues. CDR3 DNA: TGTGCCAGTAGTCCGGACAGGGCCTGGGAAGCTTTCTTT. Amino acids: CASSPDRAWEAFF.

The chain uses TRBV7-3 and TRBJ1-1; no definite D call. CDR1 is SGHTA and CDR2 is FQGTGA in the germline V gene. Trimming removed 4 bases at V and 0 bases at J, with 18 bases between. CDR3 length equals 17 residues. The CDR3 reads CASSSTRLKVVNTEAFF. The CDR3 DNA is TGTGCCAGCAGCTCAACCAGACTGAAAGTGGTGAACACTGAAGCTTTCTTT.

V usage is TRBV28 and J usage is TRBJ1-2; D might be TRBD1 (6 bases). Germline CDR1 is MDHEN and CDR2 is SYDVKM. The V end lost 4 bases, the J end lost 7 bases, and 16 bases lay between the germline ends. This CDR3 region has 14 residues. This chain's CDR3 is CASSSTTSRGGYTF. CDR3 coding DNA: TGTGCCAGCAGTTCAACCACCTCCAGGGGTGGCTACACCTTC.

Note on this clone: Other nucleotide sequences from this sample produce the same CDR3. The V call is TRBV7-9, the J call TRBJ1-1, with D perhaps matching TRBD1 (5 bases). Germline CDR1 is SEHNR and CDR2 is FQNEAQ (reference sequence). The CDR3 consists of 14 residues. The V end was cut by 1 base, the J end by 3 bases, with 9 bases between. CDR3 region: CASSLGVGDTEAFF. DNA of the CDR3: TGTGCCAGCAGCTTAGGCGTAGGGGACACTGAAGCTTTCTTT.

The V call is TRBV28, the J call TRBJ1-2; D is unresolved. V lost 2 bases to trimming and J lost 4 bases, with 5 bases between them. The CDR3 extends over 12 amino acids. Germline-derived CDR1 and CDR2 are MDHEN and SYDVKM. The CDR3 loop is CASSLMAYGYTF. DNA for the CDR3: TGTGCCAGCAGTTTAATGGCCTATGGCTACACCTTC.

CDR3 coding DNA: TGTGCCAGCAGTTCACTACCGGGACAGGGAAGCTATGGCTACACCTTC. Its protein product is CASSSLPGQGSYGYTF. V is TRBV6-5 and J is TRBJ1-2; TRBD1 aligns across 9 bases. Unmatched junction bases numbered 10, after V lost 4 bases and J lost 4 bases. Germline-derived CDR1 and CDR2 are MNHEY and SVGAGI. This CDR3 spans 16 amino acids.

The chain is built from TRBV3-1 (or the pseudogene TRBV3-2) and TRBJ2-3; 8 nucleotides align to TRBD1. The CDR3 length is 17 residues. Germline V gives CDR1 LGHDT, CDR2 YNNKEL (reference sequence). V trimming: 0 bases; J trimming: 6 bases; junction bases outside the gene matches: 11. The CDR3 loop is CASSQDIGPGGLDTQYF. CDR3 sequence (DNA): TGTGCCAGCAGCCAAGATATCGGGCCAGGGGGCTTGGATACGCAGTATTTT.

CDR3 region: CATSDGGRDTEAFF. CDR3 DNA sequence: TGTGCCACCAGTGATGGTGGGAGGGATACTGAAGCTTTCTTT. This chain links TRBV24-1 with TRBJ1-1; D is uncertain. This CDR3 region has 14 residues. Trimming took off 3 bases at V and 5 bases at J, with 12 bases between the two ends. Germline lookup yields CDR1 KGHDR and CDR2 SFDVKD.

The chain carries TRBV11-2 and TRBJ1-1, with D possibly matching TRBD1 (5 bases). The CDR3 spans 15 residues. V lost 5 bases and J lost 1, with 14 bases in between. CDR1 and CDR2 from the germline V gene are SGHAT and FQNNGV. This chain's CDR3 is CASSQRPGQNTEAFF. DNA of the CDR3: TGTGCCAGCAGCCAACGTCCAGGGCAGAACACTGAAGCTTTCTTT. Filled out from reference TRBV11-2 and TRBJ1-1, the complete variable domain reads EAGVAQSPRYKIIEKRQSVAFWCNPISGHATLYWYQQILGQGPKLLIQFQNNGVVDDSQLPKDRFSAERLKGVDSTLKIQPAKLEDSAVYLCASSQRPGQNTEAFFGQGTRLTVV.

This clone appeared a single time. The CDR3 region is CASSLVSTGSGNTIYF. CDR3 bases: TGTGCCAGCAGCTTAGTTAGTACAGGGTCCGGAAACACCATATATTTT. The V gene is TRBV7-2, the J gene TRBJ1-3; D might be TRBD1 (6 bases). V shed 1 base and J shed 4 bases, with 14 bases lying between them. Germline V gene sequence: CDR1 SGHTA, CDR2 FQGNSA. The CDR3 sequence is 16 residues long.